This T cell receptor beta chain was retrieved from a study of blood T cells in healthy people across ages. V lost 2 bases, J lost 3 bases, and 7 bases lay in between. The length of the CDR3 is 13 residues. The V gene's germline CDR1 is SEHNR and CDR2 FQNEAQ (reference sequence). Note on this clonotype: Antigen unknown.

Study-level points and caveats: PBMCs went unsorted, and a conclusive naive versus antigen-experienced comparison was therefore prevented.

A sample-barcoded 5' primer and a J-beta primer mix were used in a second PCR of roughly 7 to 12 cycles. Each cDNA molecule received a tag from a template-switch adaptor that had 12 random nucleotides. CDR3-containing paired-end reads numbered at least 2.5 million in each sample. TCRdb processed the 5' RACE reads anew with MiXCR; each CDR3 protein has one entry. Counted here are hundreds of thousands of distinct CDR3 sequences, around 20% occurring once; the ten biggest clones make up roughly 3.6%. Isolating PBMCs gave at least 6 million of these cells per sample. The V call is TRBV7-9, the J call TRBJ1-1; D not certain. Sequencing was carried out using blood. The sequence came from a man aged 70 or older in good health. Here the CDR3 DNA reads TGTGCCAGCAGCTTATCGGCGTACACTGAAGCTTTCTTT. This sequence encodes CASSLSAYTEAFF.